The TCR beta chain under discussion was sequenced for a study of vaccination effects on CD4 cells after COVID-19. The CDR3 sequence is 14 residues long. Germline CDR1 MNHNS, CDR2 SASEGT. Trimming removed 2 bases at V and 12 bases at J, with 17 bases between. Prior to sequencing, the ViraFEST assay stimulated PBMC with viral peptide pools, which expanded the antigen-specific CD4+ T cells. With roughly 9 days of culture completed, CD4+ T cells were isolated. Sometime from March through December 2020, the person acquired a SARS-CoV-2 infection that PCR confirmed. Half the medium was swapped for IL-2 medium on days 3 and 7. Turning to this clone: Its target is not known.

The assay was immunoSEQ multiplex PCR, and TCRdb's table has in-frame clones only and misses some. The sample has some 40,000 clones, around 73% seen once. The receptor comes from a human donor who had a prior SARS-CoV-2 infection. Here the sequenced sample was CD4+ T cells from PBMCs cultured with a peptide pool, taken before COVID-19 vaccination. The chain joins TRBV6-1 to TRBJ1-5; D is perhaps TRBD1 (5 bases). The CDR3 protein is CASSENADKIFQHF. Here the CDR3 DNA reads TGTGCCAGCAGTGAAAATGCGGACAAAATTTTCCAGCATTTT.